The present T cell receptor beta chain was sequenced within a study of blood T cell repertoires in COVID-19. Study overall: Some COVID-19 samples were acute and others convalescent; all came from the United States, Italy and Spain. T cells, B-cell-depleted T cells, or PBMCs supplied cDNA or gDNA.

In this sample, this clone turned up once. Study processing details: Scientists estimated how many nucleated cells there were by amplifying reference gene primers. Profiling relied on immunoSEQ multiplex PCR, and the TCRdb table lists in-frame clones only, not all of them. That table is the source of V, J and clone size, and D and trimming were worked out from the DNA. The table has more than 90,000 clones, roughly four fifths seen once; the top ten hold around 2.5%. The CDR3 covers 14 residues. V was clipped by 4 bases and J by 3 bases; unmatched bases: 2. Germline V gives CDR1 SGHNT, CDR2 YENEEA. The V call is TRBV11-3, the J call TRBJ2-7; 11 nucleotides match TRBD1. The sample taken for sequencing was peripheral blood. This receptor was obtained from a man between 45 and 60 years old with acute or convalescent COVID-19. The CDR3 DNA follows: TGTGCCAGCAGCTCGGACAGGGGGCACTACGAGCAGTACTTC. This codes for CASSSDRGHYEQYF.